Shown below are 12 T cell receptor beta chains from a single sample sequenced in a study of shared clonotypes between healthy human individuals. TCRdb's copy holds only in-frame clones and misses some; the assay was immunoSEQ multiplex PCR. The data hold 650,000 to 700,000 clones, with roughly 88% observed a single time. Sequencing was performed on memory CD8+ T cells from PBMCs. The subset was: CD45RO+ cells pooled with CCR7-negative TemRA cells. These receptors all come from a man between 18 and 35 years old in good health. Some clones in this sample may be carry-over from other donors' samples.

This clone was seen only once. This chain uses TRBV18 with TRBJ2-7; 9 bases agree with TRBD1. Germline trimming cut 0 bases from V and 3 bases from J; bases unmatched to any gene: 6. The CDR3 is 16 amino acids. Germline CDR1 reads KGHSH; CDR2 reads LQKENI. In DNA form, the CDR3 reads TGTGCCAGCTCACCACCCTTAGGACAGGGGTACTACGAGCAGTACTTC. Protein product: CASSPPLGQGYYEQYF.

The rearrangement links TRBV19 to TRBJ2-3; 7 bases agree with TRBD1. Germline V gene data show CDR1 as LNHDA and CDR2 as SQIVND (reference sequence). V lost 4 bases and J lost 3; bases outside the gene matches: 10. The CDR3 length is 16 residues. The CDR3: CASSSSGQARTDTQYF. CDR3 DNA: TGTGCCAGTAGTAGTTCCGGACAGGCGAGGACAGATACGCAGTATTTT.

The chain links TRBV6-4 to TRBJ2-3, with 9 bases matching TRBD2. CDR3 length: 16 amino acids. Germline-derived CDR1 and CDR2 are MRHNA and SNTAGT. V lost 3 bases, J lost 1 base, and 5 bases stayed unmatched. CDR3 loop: CASSEIAGAGTDTQYF. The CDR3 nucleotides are TGTGCCAGCAGTGAAATAGCGGGAGCGGGCACAGATACGCAGTATTTT.

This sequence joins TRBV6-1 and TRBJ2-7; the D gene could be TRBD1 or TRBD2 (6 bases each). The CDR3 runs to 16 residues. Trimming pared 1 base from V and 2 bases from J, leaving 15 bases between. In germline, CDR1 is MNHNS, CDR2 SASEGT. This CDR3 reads CASSEGPGASPYEQYF. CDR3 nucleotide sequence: TGTGCCAGCAGTGAAGGCCCGGGGGCCAGTCCCTACGAGCAGTACTTC.

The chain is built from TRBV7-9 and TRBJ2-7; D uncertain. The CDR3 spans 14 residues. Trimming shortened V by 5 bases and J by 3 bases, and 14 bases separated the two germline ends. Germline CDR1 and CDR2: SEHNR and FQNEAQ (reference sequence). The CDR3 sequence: CASSPGGFFYEQYF. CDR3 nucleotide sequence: TGTGCCAGCAGCCCGGGTGGGTTTTTCTACGAGCAGTACTTC.

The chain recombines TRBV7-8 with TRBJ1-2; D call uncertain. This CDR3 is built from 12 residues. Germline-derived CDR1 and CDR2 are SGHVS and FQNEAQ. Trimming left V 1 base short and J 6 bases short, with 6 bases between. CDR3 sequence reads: CASSLGVDGYTF. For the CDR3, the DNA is TGTGCCAGCAGCTTAGGGGTGGATGGCTACACCTTC.

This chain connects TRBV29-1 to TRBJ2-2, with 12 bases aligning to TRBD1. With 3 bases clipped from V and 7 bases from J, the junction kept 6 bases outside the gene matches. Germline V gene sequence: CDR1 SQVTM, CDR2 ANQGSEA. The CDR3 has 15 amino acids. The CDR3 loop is CSVDPGQGAIGELFF. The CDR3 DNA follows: TGCAGCGTTGACCCGGGACAGGGGGCGATCGGGGAGCTGTTTTTT.

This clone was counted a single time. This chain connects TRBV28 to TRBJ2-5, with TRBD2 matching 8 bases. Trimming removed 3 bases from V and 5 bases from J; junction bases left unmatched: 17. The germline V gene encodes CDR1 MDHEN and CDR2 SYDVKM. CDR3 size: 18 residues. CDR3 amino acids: CASSFSPGLAGPGETQYF. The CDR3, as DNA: TGTGCCAGCAGTTTCTCCCCGGGGCTAGCGGGCCCGGGGGAGACCCAGTACTTC.

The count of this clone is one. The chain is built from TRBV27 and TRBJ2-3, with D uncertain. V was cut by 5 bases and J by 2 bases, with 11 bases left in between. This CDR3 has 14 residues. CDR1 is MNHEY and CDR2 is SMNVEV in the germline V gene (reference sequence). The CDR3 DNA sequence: TGTGCCAGCAGTCTTTCACCCCTCACAGATACGCAGTATTTT. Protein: CASSLSPLTDTQYF.

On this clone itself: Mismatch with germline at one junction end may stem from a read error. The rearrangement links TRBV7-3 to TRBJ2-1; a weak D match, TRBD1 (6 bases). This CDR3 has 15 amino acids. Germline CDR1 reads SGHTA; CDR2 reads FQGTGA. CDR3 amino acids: CASSVTGFGYNEQFF. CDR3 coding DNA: TGTGCCAGCAGCGTAACAGGGTTCGGCTACAATGAGCAGTTCTTC.

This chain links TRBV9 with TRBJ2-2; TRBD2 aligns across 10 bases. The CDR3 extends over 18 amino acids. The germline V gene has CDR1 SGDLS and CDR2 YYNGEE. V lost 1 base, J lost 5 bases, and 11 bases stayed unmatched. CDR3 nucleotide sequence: TGTGCCAGCAGCGTAAACCGGCTAGCGGGAGTGGGGACCGGGGAGCTGTTTTTT. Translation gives CASSVNRLAGVGTGELFF.

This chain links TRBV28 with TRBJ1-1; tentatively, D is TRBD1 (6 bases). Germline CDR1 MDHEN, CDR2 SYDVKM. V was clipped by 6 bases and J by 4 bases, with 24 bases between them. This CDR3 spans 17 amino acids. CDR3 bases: TGTGCCAGCAGCTTGAGGCCACGGGGGCGCGACATCACTGAAGCTTTCTTT. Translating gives CASSLRPRGRDITEAFF.